A single sample is the source of the 31 T cell receptor beta chains below, sequenced in a study of identical twins' blood T cells. TCRdb independently ran MiXCR on the 5' RACE reads; one entry per CDR3 protein. The profile shows 400,000 or so distinct CDR3 sequences, approximately 30% of them singletons. The sequenced sample consisted of PBMCs. These receptors were obtained from a woman aged 18-55 years in good health.

The V gene is TRBV5-6, the J gene TRBJ2-7; D may be TRBD1 (6 bases). V gave up 3 bases and J gave up 0 bases, with 16 bases separating them. In germline, CDR1 is SGHDT, CDR2 YYEEEE. The CDR3 covers 16 residues. The CDR3 sequence: CASSSSGATVSYEQYF. The CDR3 coding sequence is TGTGCCAGCAGCTCTTCAGGGGCTACAGTCTCCTACGAGCAGTACTTC.

The sample holds a few counts of this clonotype. J is TRBJ1-1 and V is TRBV6-5, with a weak D call TRBD1 (6 bases). This CDR3 contains 17 residues. Germline CDR1 reads MNHEY; CDR2 reads SVGAGI. The V end lost 2 bases, the J end lost 6 bases, and 22 bases lay between the germline ends. Written as DNA, the CDR3 is TGTGCCAGCAGTTACGACAGGTTAGGTACAACAATCGCTGAAGCTTTCTTT. This gives the protein CASSYDRLGTTIAEAFF.

The rearrangement uses TRBV4-3 and TRBJ2-1; the match to TRBD2 covers 9 bases. CDR1 and CDR2 from the germline V gene are LGHNA and YSLEER. Unmatched junction bases numbered 8, after V lost 4 bases and J lost 4 bases. CDR3 length: 16 amino acids. The CDR3 loop reads CASSPWRTSAYNEQFF. DNA for the CDR3: TGCGCCAGCAGCCCCTGGCGGACTAGCGCATACAATGAGCAGTTCTTC.

This chain connects TRBV5-5 to TRBJ1-2, with D perhaps TRBD1 (6 bases). Per germline, CDR1 SGHKS and CDR2 YYEKEE (reference sequence). The CDR3 is made up of 14 amino acids. The germline V and J ends were trimmed by 3 bases and 6 bases, with 15 bases remaining between them. The CDR3 DNA sequence: TGTGCCAGCAGCTCGGGACACCTTATGGATGGCTACACCTTC. Translating it yields CASSSGHLMDGYTF.

This clonotype appeared a few times. DNA for the CDR3: TGTGCCATCAGGGGGACTAGCGGGACAAATGAATTCAATGAGCAGTTCTTC. It translates to CAIRGTSGTNEFNEQFF. V is TRBV10-3 and J is TRBJ2-1; 13 positions agree with TRBD2. V was clipped by 6 bases and J by 6 bases; unmatched bases: 11. The CDR3 runs 17 residues. CDR1 is ENHRY and CDR2 is SYGVKD in the germline V gene.

In its sample, this clonotype was seen many times. The chain has TRBV19 and TRBJ1-1; D is undetermined. The CDR3 spans 12 residues. CDR1 and CDR2 (germline): LNHDA, SQIVND (reference sequence). V gave up 9 bases and J gave up 4 bases, with 12 bases separating them. CDR3 coding DNA: TGTGCCAGCTTCGGTATCAGCACTGAAGCTTTCTTT. This gives the protein CASFGISTEAFF.

This clonotype has at least ten counts. The rearrangement joins TRBV2 to TRBJ2-3, with no clear D. Trimming pared 3 bases from V and 13 bases from J, leaving 11 bases between. The germline V gene encodes CDR1 SNHLY and CDR2 FYNNEI. The CDR3 runs 11 residues. CDR3 nucleotide sequence: TGTGCCAGCAGTGACCCTTATAGGGAGTATTTT. Its protein product is CASSDPYREYF. Drawing the rest from reference TRBV2 and TRBJ2-3, the complete variable domain is EPEVTQTPSHQVTQMGQEVILRCVPISNHLYFYWYRQILGQKVEFLVSFYNNEISEKSEIFDDQFSVERPDGSNFTLKIRSTKLEDSAMYFCASSDPYREYFGPGTRLTVL.

The chain recombines TRBV29-1 with TRBJ2-7; 9 nucleotides agree with TRBD1. Germline assignment: CDR1 SQVTM and CDR2 ANQGSEA. The junction had 6 bases not matched to a gene; V was cut back by 6 bases and J by 3 bases. The CDR3 spans 13 residues. CDR3 coding DNA: TGCAGCGTGGGCCGGGACAGGGACTACGAGCAGTACTTC. Translated: CSVGRDRDYEQYF.

This chain connects TRBV10-3 to TRBJ1-1; D uncertain. The germline V and J ends were trimmed by 6 bases and 0 bases, with 8 bases remaining between them. The CDR3 sequence is 13 residues long. CDR1 and CDR2 from the germline V gene are ENHRY and SYGVKD. The CDR3 sequence: CAISGKMNTEAFF. In DNA form, the CDR3 reads TGTGCCATCAGCGGCAAAATGAACACTGAAGCTTTCTTT.

A word on this clonotype: A read error may explain this, as a much larger clone is one base away. V gene TRBV29-1 combines with J gene TRBJ2-1, with D uncertain. The germline V gene has CDR1 SQVTM and CDR2 ANQGSEA. Trimming removed 2 bases at V and 7 bases at J, with 15 bases between. The CDR3 contains 14 residues. The CDR3: CSVECGLVRNEQFF. Written as DNA, the CDR3 is TGCAGCGTTGAATGTGGGTTAGTGCGAAATGAGCAGTTCTTC.

The chain employs TRBV9 and TRBJ1-3; 8 bases map to TRBD1. V was pared by 0 bases and J by 3 bases, with 5 bases of the junction left unmatched. Germline CDR1 is SGDLS and CDR2 is YYNGEE. CDR3 length equals 16 residues. The DNA of the CDR3 is TGTGCCAGCAGCGTAGGGACAGGGCCTAGTGGAAACACCATATATTTT. As protein: CASSVGTGPSGNTIYF.

This chain uses TRBV20-1 with TRBJ2-7; D is undetermined. The CDR3 has 12 residues. The germline V and J ends were trimmed by 6 bases and 3 bases, with 12 bases remaining between them. In germline, CDR1 is DFQATT, CDR2 SNEGSKA (reference sequence). The CDR3 DNA sequence: TGCAGTGCCACGACTGACCTCTACGAGCAGTACTTC. It is translated as CSATTDLYEQYF.

The CDR3 DNA follows: TGTGCCATCAGTGTTAGGGGGGGGATGAACACTGAAGCTTTCTTT. Amino acid sequence: CAISVRGGMNTEAFF. The chain combines TRBV10-3 with TRBJ1-1, with a tentative D call TRBD1 (6 bases). Germline CDR1 is ENHRY and CDR2 is SYGVKD. This CDR3 spans 15 amino acids. V shed 4 bases and J shed 0 bases, with 12 bases lying between them.

Worth noting for this clonotype: The junction differs from germline at one of its ends, possibly a read error. The chain is built from TRBV20-1 and TRBJ1-5, with TRBD1 as a possible D gene (5 bases). The CDR3 loop spans 17 amino acids. Germline-derived CDR1 and CDR2 are DFQATT and SNEGSKA (reference sequence). The CDR3, as DNA: TGTAGTGCTAGACCCGTCTTTGGGGACTCTGAGGGCCAGCCCCAGCATTTT. Encoded protein: CSARPVFGDSEGQPQHF.

Only a few counts were recorded for this clonotype. This chain connects TRBV7-9 to TRBJ1-5; 7 bases fit TRBD1. This CDR3 has 15 residues. J lost 2 bases, V lost 0 bases, and 1 base had no gene match. The germline gives CDR1 SEHNR, CDR2 FQNEAQ (reference sequence). Here the CDR3 DNA reads TGTGCCAGCAGCTTAGCGACAGGGCGCAATCAGCCCCAGCATTTT. Encoded protein: CASSLATGRNQPQHF.

This chain uses TRBV19 with TRBJ2-2; the match to TRBD2 covers 11 bases. This CDR3 is 16 amino acids long. V trimming: 7 bases; J trimming: 3 bases; junction bases outside the gene matches: 7. Germline lookup yields CDR1 LNHDA and CDR2 SQIVND (reference sequence). The CDR3 region is CASTWTSGSYTGELFF. DNA of the CDR3: TGTGCCAGTACCTGGACTAGCGGGTCTTACACCGGGGAGCTGTTTTTT.

CDR3: CASSPSRGSTYNEQFF. The CDR3 DNA reads TGCGCCAGCAGCCCGTCGAGGGGGTCAACTTACAATGAGCAGTTCTTC. This chain connects TRBV5-1 to TRBJ2-1; D might be TRBD1 (6 bases). V was cut by 4 bases and J by 4 bases, with 18 bases left in between. CDR3 size: 16 residues. In germline, CDR1 is SGHRS, CDR2 YFSETQ.

This clonotype was picked up a small number of times. This chain connects TRBV5-1 to TRBJ2-1; 7 bases align to TRBD2. V lost 0 bases to trimming and J lost 2 bases; unmatched junction nucleotides: 5. The CDR3 sequence is 16 residues long. Per germline, CDR1 SGHRS and CDR2 YFSETQ. The CDR3 is CASSLVSGVPYNEQFF. The CDR3 nucleotides read TGCGCCAGCAGCTTGGTAAGCGGGGTCCCCTACAATGAGCAGTTCTTC.

This clonotype was recorded a few times. This chain joins TRBV2 and TRBJ2-5; the D is unclear. The CDR3 is made up of 15 amino acids. Germline-derived CDR1 and CDR2 are SNHLY and FYNNEI. Trimming shortened V by 7 bases and J by 2 bases, and 17 bases separated the two germline ends. CDR3 in DNA: TGTGCCAGCAACTCATTAAGGCGGTTACAAGAGACCCAGTACTTC. This gives the protein CASNSLRRLQETQYF.

The sample holds a few counts of this clonotype. This chain links TRBV20-1 with TRBJ1-2; 8 nucleotides line up with TRBD1. The V gene's germline CDR1 is DFQATT and CDR2 SNEGSKA (reference sequence). The CDR3 covers 13 residues. The ends lost 6 bases at V and 8 bases at J; junction bases unmatched: 11. The CDR3 loop reads CSAPLTGVEGYTF. In nucleotides, the CDR3 is TGCAGTGCCCCCTTGACAGGGGTAGAAGGCTACACCTTC.

The chain uses TRBV20-1 and TRBJ2-5; D is uncertain. Looked up from germline, CDR1 is DFQATT and CDR2 is SNEGSKA (reference sequence). CDR3 length: 13 residues. V lost 5 bases, J lost 2 bases, and 12 bases lay in between. The CDR3 is CSAPPVAQETQYF. CDR3 nucleotide sequence: TGCAGTGCTCCCCCTGTGGCACAAGAGACCCAGTACTTC.

This chain uses TRBV29-1 with TRBJ1-2, with 10 bases identical to TRBD1. Trimming cost V 6 bases and J 7 bases; bases outside gene matches: 5. CDR1 and CDR2 (germline): SQVTM, ANQGSEA. The CDR3 is 12 residues long. Written as DNA, the CDR3 is TGCAGCGTCTCGGGACAGGGGTCTGGCTACACCTTC. This sequence encodes CSVSGQGSGYTF.

This clonotype was seen many times. This chain connects TRBV20-1 to TRBJ1-6; D unresolved. Between the trimmed V and J ends, which lost 4 bases and 0 bases, there was a span of 16 bases. Germline V CDR1 and CDR2: DFQATT, SNEGSKA (reference sequence). CDR3 length: 17 amino acids. CDR3 in amino acids: CSANAPAQSSYNSPLHF. CDR3 bases: TGCAGTGCTAATGCCCCGGCCCAGAGCTCCTATAATTCACCCCTCCACTTT.

This sequence joins TRBV14 and TRBJ1-1; TRBD1 aligns across 7 bases. Germline V gives CDR1 SGHDN, CDR2 FVKESK. The CDR3 covers 14 residues. The trim removed 2 bases at V and 5 bases at J, leaving 5 bases unmatched. CDR3 in amino acids: CASSQLDRVTEAFF. DNA for the CDR3: TGTGCCAGCAGCCAACTTGACAGGGTTACTGAAGCTTTCTTT. Combining the CDR3 with reference TRBV14 and TRBJ1-1 gives the whole variable domain EAGVTQFPSHSVIEKGQTVTLRCDPISGHDNLYWYRRVMGKEIKFLLHFVKESKQDESGMPNNRFLAERTGGTYSTLKVQPAELEDSGVYFCASSQLDRVTEAFFGQGTRLTVV.

In the case of this clonotype: This may be a read error, as it is one base from a much larger clone. J is TRBJ2-1 and V is TRBV24-1; a possible D gene is TRBD2 (5 bases). The CDR3 has 14 residues. Germline V gene data show CDR1 as KGHDR and CDR2 as SFDVKD. The CDR3 spells CTTSDSVAYGEQFF. The CDR3 DNA reads TGTACCACCAGTGATTCTGTAGCGTACGGTGAGCAGTTCTTC.

This clonotype was seen a few times. The chain combines TRBV29-1 with TRBJ1-1, with D perhaps TRBD1 (6 bases). V lost 6 bases, J lost 3 bases, and 17 bases lay in between. This CDR3 is 14 amino acids long. Germline CDR1 reads SQVTM; CDR2 reads ANQGSEA. CDR3 amino acids: CSVATGQGDTEAFF. The DNA for the CDR3 is TGCAGCGTCGCGACAGGCCAAGGGGACACTGAAGCTTTCTTT. Filled out from reference TRBV29-1 and TRBJ1-1, the complete variable domain reads SAVISQKPSRDICQRGTSLTIQCQVDSQVTMMFWYRQQPGQSLTLIATANQGSEATYESGFVIDKFPISRPNLTFSTLTVSNMSPEDSSIYLCSVATGQGDTEAFFGQGTRLTVV.

The chain combines TRBV10-3 with TRBJ2-3; D gene uncertain. The CDR3 extends over 12 amino acids. V lost 5 bases and J lost 6, with 9 bases in between. Germline CDR1 and CDR2: ENHRY and SYGVKD. CDR3 region: CAISQTSDTQYF. Written as DNA, the CDR3 is TGTGCCATCAGTCAGACATCGGATACGCAGTATTTT.

The chain carries TRBV5-1 and TRBJ2-5; the D is unclear. There are 13 residues in the CDR3. CDR1 SGHRS and CDR2 YFSETQ come from the germline V gene. V gave up 0 bases and J gave up 5 bases, with 8 bases separating them. CDR3 amino acids: CASSLEVAETQYF. In DNA form, the CDR3 reads TGCGCCAGCAGCTTGGAGGTTGCGGAGACCCAGTACTTC.

The V and J genes are TRBV7-2 and TRBJ1-1; no reliable D call. The CDR3 covers 14 residues. CDR1 SGHTA and CDR2 FQGNSA come from the germline V gene. V was trimmed by 7 bases and J by 1 base, leaving 13 bases between them. CDR3 amino acids: CASTPSPGNTEAFF. Here the CDR3 DNA reads TGTGCCAGCACCCCAAGTCCGGGGAACACTGAAGCTTTCTTT.

This clonotype was recorded a few times. The rearrangement uses TRBV4-2 and TRBJ1-1; D is undetermined. Trimming stripped 0 bases from V and 9 bases from J, with 14 bases between. Germline values: CDR1 LGHNA, CDR2 YNFKEQ. This CDR3 is built from 14 residues. The CDR3 region has the DNA TGTGCCAGCAGCCAAGATTTTGGAGCGTATAAAGCTTTCTTT. Its translation is CASSQDFGAYKAFF.

J is TRBJ2-1 and V is TRBV7-9; no firm D call. This CDR3 is 14 amino acids long. Looked up from germline, CDR1 is SEHNR and CDR2 is FQNEAQ (reference sequence). V was clipped by 0 bases and J by 5 bases, with 8 bases between them. The CDR3 sequence: CASSLAAKHNEQFF. The DNA for the CDR3 is TGTGCCAGCAGCTTAGCGGCGAAGCACAATGAGCAGTTCTTC.